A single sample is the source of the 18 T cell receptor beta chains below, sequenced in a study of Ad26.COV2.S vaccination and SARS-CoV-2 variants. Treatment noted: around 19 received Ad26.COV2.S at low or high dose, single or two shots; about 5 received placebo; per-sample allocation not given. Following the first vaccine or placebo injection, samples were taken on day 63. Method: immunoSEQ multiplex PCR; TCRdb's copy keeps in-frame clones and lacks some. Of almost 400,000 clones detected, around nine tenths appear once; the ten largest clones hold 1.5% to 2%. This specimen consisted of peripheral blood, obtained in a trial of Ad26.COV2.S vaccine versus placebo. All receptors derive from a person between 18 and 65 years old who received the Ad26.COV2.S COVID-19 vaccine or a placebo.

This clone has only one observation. CDR3 sequence reads: CAGEPPGIQETQYF. The CDR3 nucleotides read TGTGCCGGCGAGCCTCCCGGGATCCAAGAGACCCAGTACTTC. This rearrangement joins TRBV7-9 to TRBJ2-5; D is perhaps TRBD2 (5 bases). The V gene's germline CDR1 is SEHNR and CDR2 FQNEAQ (reference sequence). V was pared by 11 bases and J by 1 base, with 17 bases between. There are 14 residues in the CDR3.

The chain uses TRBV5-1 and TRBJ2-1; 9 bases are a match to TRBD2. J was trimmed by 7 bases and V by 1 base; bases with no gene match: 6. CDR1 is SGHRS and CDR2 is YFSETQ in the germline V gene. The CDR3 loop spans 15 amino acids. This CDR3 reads CASSLIAGGNNEQFF. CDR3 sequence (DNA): TGCGCCAGCAGCTTGATTGCGGGAGGGAATAATGAGCAGTTCTTC.

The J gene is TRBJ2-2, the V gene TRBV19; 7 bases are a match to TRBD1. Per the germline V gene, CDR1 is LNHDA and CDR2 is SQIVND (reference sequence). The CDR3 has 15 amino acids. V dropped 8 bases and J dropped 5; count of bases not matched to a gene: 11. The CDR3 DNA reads TGTGCCAGTTCCTCGACAGGGATGAGGACCGGGGAGCTGTTTTTT. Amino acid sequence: CASSSTGMRTGELFF.

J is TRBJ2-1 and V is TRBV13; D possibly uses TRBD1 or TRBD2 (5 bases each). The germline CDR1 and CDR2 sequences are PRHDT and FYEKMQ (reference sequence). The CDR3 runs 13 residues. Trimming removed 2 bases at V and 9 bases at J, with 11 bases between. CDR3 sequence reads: CASSLKGRGEQFF. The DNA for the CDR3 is TGTGCCAGCAGCTTAAAGGGACGGGGTGAGCAGTTCTTC.

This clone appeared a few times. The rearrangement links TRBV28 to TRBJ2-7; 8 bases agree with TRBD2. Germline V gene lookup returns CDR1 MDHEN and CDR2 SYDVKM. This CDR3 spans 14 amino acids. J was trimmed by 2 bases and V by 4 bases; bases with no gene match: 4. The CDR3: CASSSTTSAYEQYF. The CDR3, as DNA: TGTGCCAGCAGTTCGACGACTAGCGCCTACGAGCAGTACTTC.

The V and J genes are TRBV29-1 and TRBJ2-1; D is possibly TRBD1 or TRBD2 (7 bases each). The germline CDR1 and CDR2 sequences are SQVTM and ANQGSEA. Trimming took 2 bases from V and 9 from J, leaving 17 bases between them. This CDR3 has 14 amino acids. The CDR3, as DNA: TGCAGCGTTGAAATCAGGGGGGGTAAGGGTGAGCAGTTCTTC. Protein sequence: CSVEIRGGKGEQFF.

The CDR3 region is CASSLAGGGRYNEQFF. In DNA form, the CDR3 reads TGTGCCAGCAGCTTAGCGGGAGGGGGGAGGTACAATGAGCAGTTCTTC. The V call is TRBV7-8, the J call TRBJ2-1; possibly TRBD2 for D (7 bases). The germline CDR1 and CDR2 sequences are SGHVS and FQNEAQ. Deletions cut 0 bases from V and 4 bases from J, with 13 bases between. This CDR3 contains 16 residues. Together with reference TRBV7-8 and TRBJ2-1, the CDR3 gives the full variable domain: GAGVSQSPRYKVAKRGQDVALRCDPISGHVSLFWYQQALGQGPEFLTYFQNEAQLDKSGLPSDRFFAERPEGSVSTLKIQRTQQEDSAVYLCASSLAGGGRYNEQFFGPGTRLTVL.

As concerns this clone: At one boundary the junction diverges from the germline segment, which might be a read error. The CDR3 reads CASSLTGGARDF. For the CDR3, the DNA is TGTGCCAGCAGCTTAACAGGGGGCGCGAGGGATTTT. The chain carries TRBV7-3 and TRBJ2-3, with 7 bases identical to TRBD1. The length of the CDR3 is 12 residues. The germline V gene encodes CDR1 SGHTA and CDR2 FQGTGA.

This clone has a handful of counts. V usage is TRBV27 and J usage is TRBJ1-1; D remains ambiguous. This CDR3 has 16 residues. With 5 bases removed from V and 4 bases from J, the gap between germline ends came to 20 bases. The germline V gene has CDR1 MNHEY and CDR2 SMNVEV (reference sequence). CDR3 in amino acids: CASSPAPVEWGTEAFF. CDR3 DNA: TGTGCCAGCAGTCCGGCGCCGGTAGAATGGGGCACTGAAGCTTTCTTT.

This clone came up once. The DNA of the CDR3 is TGTGCCAGCAGCCCCGGACAGGGGGGAGATACGCAGTATTTT. Translation: CASSPGQGGDTQYF. The rearrangement links TRBV6-4 to TRBJ2-3; 10 positions agree with TRBD1. V trimming: 6 bases; J trimming: 5 bases; junction bases outside the gene matches: 5. CDR1 MRHNA and CDR2 SNTAGT come from the germline V gene. The CDR3 is made up of 14 amino acids.

The CDR3 loop is CASSPGTEGNTIYF. CDR3 bases: TGTGCCAGCAGCCCCGGGACAGAAGGAAACACCATATATTTT. V and J are TRBV5-6 and TRBJ1-3, with 7 bases lining up with TRBD1. The CDR3 loop spans 14 amino acids. The germline gives CDR1 SGHDT, CDR2 YYEEEE. V trimming: 4 bases; J trimming: 4 bases; junction bases outside the gene matches: 5.

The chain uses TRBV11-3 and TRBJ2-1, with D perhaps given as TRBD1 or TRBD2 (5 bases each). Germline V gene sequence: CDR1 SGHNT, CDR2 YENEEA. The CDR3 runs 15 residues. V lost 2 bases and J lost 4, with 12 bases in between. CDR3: CASSLSQGVYNEQFF. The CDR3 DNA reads TGTGCCAGCAGCTTATCCCAGGGAGTGTACAATGAGCAGTTCTTC. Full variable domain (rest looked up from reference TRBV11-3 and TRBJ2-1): EAGVVQSPRYKIIEKKQPVAFWCNPISGHNTLYWYLQNLGQGPELLIRYENEEAVDDSQLPKDRFSAERLKGVDSTLKIQPAELGDSAVYLCASSLSQGVYNEQFFGPGTRLTVL.

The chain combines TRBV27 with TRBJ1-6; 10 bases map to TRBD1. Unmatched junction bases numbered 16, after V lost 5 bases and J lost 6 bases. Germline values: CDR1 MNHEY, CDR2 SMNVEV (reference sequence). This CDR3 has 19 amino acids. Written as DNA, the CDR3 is TGTGCCAGCAGTGGGCCGACAGGGGGCAACACCCGGCTTAATTCACCCCTCCACTTT. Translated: CASSGPTGGNTRLNSPLHF.

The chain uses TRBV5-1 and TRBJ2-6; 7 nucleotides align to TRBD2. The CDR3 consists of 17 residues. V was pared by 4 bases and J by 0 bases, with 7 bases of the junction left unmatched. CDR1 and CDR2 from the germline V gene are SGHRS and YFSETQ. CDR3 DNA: TGCGCCAGCAGCCCGGGGGGAGGGCCCTCTGGGGCCAACGTCCTGACTTTC. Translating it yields CASSPGGGPSGANVLTF.

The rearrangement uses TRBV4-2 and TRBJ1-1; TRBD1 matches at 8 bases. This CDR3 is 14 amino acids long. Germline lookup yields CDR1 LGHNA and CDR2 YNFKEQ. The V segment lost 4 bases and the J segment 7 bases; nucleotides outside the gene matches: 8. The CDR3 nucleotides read TGTGCCAGCAGCCCTGATCTCGGGACAGGTGAAGCTTTCTTT. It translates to CASSPDLGTGEAFF.

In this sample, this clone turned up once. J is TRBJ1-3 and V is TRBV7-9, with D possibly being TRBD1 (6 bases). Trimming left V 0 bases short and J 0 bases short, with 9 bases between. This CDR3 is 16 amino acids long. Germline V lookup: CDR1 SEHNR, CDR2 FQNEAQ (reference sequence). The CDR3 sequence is CASSLATGPSGNTIYF. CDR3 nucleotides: TGTGCCAGCAGCTTAGCGACAGGACCCTCTGGAAACACCATATATTTT.

The CDR3 sequence: CASSPHPGEKGTEAFF. DNA of the CDR3: TGTGCCAGCAGCCCCCACCCGGGCGAAAAAGGCACTGAAGCTTTCTTT. The V gene is TRBV3-1 (or the pseudogene TRBV3-2), the J gene TRBJ1-1, with D uncertain. Germline lookup yields CDR1 LGHDT and CDR2 YNNKEL (reference sequence). The CDR3 spans 16 residues. The V end was cut by 4 bases, the J end by 4 bases, with 19 bases between.

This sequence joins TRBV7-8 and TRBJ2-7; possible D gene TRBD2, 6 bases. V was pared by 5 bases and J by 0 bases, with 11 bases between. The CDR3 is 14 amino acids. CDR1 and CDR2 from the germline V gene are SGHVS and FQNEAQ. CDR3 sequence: CASSPSESSYEQYF. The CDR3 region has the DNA TGTGCCAGCAGCCCTAGCGAGAGCTCCTACGAGCAGTACTTC.